The clone carrying this T cell receptor beta chain has only a few counts. No antigen is known for it. With 3 bases clipped from V and 0 bases from J, the junction kept 8 bases outside the gene matches. The CDR3 has 18 amino acids. Germline V gives CDR1 WSHSY, CDR2 SAAADI. The record originates from a study of blood T cells in healthy people across ages. Study-level points and caveats: Per million T cells, the diversity of TCR beta decreased roughly linearly as age advanced. The study could not conclusively compare naive and antigen-experienced cells, given its unsorted PBMCs.

The authors extracted at least 5 micrograms of total RNA per sample. Using a J-beta primer mix together with a sample-barcoded 5' primer, a second PCR was run for roughly 7 to 11 cycles. TCRdb independently ran MiXCR on the 5' RACE reads; one entry per CDR3 protein. The repertoire holds about 1.6 million distinct CDR3 sequences, with roughly 32% as singletons. This receptor was taken from a woman in her 30s in good health. Sequencing input: blood. The rearrangement links TRBV10-2 to TRBJ2-3, with 11 bases fitting TRBD2. The CDR3 nucleotides are TGCGCCAGCAGTGATTCCGGGACTAGCGGATTTAGCACAGATACGCAGTATTTT. Translated, it gives CASSDSGTSGFSTDTQYF.